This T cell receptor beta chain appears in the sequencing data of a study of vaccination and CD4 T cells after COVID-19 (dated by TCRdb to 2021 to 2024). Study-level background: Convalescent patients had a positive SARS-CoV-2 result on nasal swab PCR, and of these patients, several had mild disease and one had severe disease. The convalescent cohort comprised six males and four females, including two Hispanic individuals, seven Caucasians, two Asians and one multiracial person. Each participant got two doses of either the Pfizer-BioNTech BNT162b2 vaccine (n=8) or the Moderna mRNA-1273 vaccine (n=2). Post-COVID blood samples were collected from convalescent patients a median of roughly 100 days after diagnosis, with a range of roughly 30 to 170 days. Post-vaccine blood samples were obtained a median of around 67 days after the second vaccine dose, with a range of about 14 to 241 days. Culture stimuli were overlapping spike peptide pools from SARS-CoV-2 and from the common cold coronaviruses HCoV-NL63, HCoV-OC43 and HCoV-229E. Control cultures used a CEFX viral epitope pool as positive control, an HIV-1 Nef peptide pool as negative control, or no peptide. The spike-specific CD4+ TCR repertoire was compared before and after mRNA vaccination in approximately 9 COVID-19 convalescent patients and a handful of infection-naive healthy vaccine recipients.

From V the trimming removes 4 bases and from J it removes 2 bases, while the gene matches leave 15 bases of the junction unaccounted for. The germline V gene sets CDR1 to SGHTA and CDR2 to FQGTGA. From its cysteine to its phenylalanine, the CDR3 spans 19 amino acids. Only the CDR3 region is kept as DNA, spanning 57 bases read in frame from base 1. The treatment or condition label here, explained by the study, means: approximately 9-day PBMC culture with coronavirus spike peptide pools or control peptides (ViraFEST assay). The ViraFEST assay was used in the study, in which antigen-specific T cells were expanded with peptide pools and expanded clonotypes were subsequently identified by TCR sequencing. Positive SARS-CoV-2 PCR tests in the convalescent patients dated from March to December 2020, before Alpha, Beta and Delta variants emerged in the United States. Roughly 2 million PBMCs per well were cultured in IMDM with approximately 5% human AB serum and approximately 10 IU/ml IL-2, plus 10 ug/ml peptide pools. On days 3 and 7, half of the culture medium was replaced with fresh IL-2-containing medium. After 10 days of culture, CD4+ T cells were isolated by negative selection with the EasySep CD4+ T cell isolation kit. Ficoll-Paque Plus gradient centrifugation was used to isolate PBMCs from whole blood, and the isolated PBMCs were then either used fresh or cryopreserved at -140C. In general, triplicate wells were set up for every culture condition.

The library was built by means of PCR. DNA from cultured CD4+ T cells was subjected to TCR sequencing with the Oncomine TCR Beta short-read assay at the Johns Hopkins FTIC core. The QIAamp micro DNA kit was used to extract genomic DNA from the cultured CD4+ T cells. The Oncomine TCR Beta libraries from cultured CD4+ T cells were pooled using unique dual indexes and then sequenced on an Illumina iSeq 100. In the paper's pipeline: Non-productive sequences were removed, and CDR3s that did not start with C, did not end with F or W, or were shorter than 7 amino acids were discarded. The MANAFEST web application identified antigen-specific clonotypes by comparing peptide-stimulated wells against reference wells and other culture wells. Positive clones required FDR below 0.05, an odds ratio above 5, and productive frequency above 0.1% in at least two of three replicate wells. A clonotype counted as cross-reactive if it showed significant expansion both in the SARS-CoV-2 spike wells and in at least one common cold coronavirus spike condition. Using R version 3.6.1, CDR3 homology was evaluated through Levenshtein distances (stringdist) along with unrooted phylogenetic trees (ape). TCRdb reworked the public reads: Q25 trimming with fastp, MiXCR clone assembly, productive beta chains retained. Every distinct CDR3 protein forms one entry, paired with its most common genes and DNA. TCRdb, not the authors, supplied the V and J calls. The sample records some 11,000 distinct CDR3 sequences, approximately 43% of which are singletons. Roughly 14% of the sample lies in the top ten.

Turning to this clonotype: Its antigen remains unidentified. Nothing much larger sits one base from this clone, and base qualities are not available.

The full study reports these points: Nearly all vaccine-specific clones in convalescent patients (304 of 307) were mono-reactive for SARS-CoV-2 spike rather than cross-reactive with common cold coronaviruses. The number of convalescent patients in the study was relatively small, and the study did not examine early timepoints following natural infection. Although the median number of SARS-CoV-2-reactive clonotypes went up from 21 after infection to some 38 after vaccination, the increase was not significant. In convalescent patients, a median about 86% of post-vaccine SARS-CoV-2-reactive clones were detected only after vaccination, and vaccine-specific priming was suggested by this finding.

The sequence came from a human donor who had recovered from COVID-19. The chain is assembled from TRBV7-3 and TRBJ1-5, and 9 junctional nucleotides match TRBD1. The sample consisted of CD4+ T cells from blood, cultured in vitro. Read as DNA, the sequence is TGTGCCAGCAGCTACATATCCACCGGGACAGGGTTGCGCAATCAGCCCCAGCATTTT. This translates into CASSYISTGTGLRNQPQHF.